Shown below are 9 T cell receptor beta chains from a single sample sequenced in a study of T cell responses to AZD1222 COVID-19 vaccine. Only in-frame clones appear in the TCRdb table, and some are missing; sequencing was by immunoSEQ multiplex PCR. The sample records about 180,000 clones, around nine tenths being singletons. The sample here was peripheral blood, taken 28 days after the second AZD1222 dose. These receptors came from an adult who received the AZD1222 COVID-19 vaccine.

The V and J genes are TRBV19 and TRBJ1-2; TRBD1 is a possible D gene (6 bases). V was shortened by 6 bases and J by 0 bases, with 14 bases between the two germline ends. Per germline, CDR1 LNHDA and CDR2 SQIVND (reference sequence). The CDR3 sequence is 15 residues long. Here the CDR3 DNA reads TGTGCCAGTAGAGCCCGGACAGATACTAACTATGGCTACACCTTC. Residues: CASRARTDTNYGYTF.

This clone has just one count. The chain links TRBV5-1 to TRBJ2-5; the D gene is possibly TRBD2 (5 bases). The CDR3 loop spans 16 amino acids. The V gene lost 1 base and the J gene lost 5 bases, with 18 bases spanning the gap. Germline V CDR1 and CDR2: SGHRS, YFSETQ. CDR3 protein: CASSLSLRGLGETQYF. In DNA, the CDR3 is TGCGCCAGCAGCTTGAGCCTTCGAGGGCTCGGGGAGACCCAGTACTTC. Full variable domain (missing parts from reference TRBV5-1 and TRBJ2-5): KAGVTQTPRYLIKTRGQQVTLSCSPISGHRSVSWYQQTPGQGLQFLFEYFSETQRNKGNFPGRFSGRQFSNSRSEMNVSTLELGDSALYLCASSLSLRGLGETQYFGPGTRLLVL.

This rearrangement joins TRBV12-3 or TRBV12-4 to TRBJ1-4; the D is unclear. This CDR3 spans 13 amino acids. Trimming stripped 5 bases from V and 6 bases from J, with 10 bases between. The CDR3 loop reads CASSLGVHEKLFF. The CDR3 nucleotides read TGTGCCAGCAGTCTCGGAGTACATGAAAAACTGTTTTTT.

The J gene is TRBJ1-6, the V gene TRBV19, with 8 bases matching TRBD1. Trimming removed 3 bases from V and 7 bases from J; junction bases left unmatched: 5. This CDR3 is built from 15 residues. Germline lookup yields CDR1 LNHDA and CDR2 SQIVND (reference sequence). The DNA of the CDR3 is TGTGCCAGTAGTATCCAGGGGGCGGAAAATTCACCCCTCCACTTT. Protein sequence: CASSIQGAENSPLHF. Complete variable domain (other parts from reference TRBV19 and TRBJ1-6): DGGITQSPKYLFRKEGQNVTLSCEQNLNHDAMYWYRQDPGQGLRLIYYSQIVNDFQKGDIAEGYSVSREKKESFPLTVTSAQKNPTAFYLCASSIQGAENSPLHFGNGTRLTVT.

The sample holds a few counts of this clone. This chain joins TRBV19 and TRBJ1-5; D remains ambiguous. Trimming took off 3 bases at V and 4 bases at J, with 10 bases between the two ends. CDR1 is LNHDA, CDR2 SQIVND, per germline (reference sequence). CDR3 length: 14 amino acids. Here the CDR3 DNA reads TGTGCCAGTAGTATGTGGACCCTAAATCAGCCCCAGCATTTT. Its protein is CASSMWTLNQPQHF.

The chain recombines TRBV29-1 with TRBJ2-5; D gene unclear. This CDR3 contains 14 residues. V gave up 1 base and J gave up 5 bases, with 14 bases separating them. Germline V gene lookup returns CDR1 SQVTM and CDR2 ANQGSEA. In DNA form, the CDR3 reads TGCAGCGTTGAAGGCGGAATCGGTGGGGAGACCCAGTACTTC. It yields the protein CSVEGGIGGETQYF.

This rearrangement joins TRBV3-1 (or the pseudogene TRBV3-2) to TRBJ1-2, with a tentative D call TRBD1 (6 bases). Looked up from germline, CDR1 is LGHDT and CDR2 is YNNKEL (reference sequence). There are 16 residues in the CDR3. Trimming removed 1 base at V and 2 bases at J, with 14 bases between. The CDR3 DNA sequence: TGTGCCAGCAGCCAAGTCCCCACTCAGGGGAACTATGGCTACACCTTC. As protein: CASSQVPTQGNYGYTF.

The CDR3 region is CASSQVGVSTDTQYF. The CDR3 DNA reads as TGCGCCAGCAGCCAAGTCGGGGTTAGCACAGATACGCAGTATTTT. This sequence joins TRBV4-1 and TRBJ2-3, with D possibly being TRBD2 (5 bases). This CDR3 comprises 15 residues. CDR1 MGHRA and CDR2 YSYEKL come from the germline V gene. V dropped 1 base and J dropped 0 bases, with 8 bases sitting between them.

The chain recombines TRBV28 with TRBJ2-3; tentatively, D is TRBD2 (5 bases). The CDR3 sequence is 15 residues long. Germline loops: CDR1 MDHEN, CDR2 SYDVKM. V gave up 3 bases and J gave up 0 bases, with 10 bases separating them. CDR3 bases: TGTGCCAGCAGTTTTTCGTCGGGAAGCACAGATACGCAGTATTTT. Amino acid sequence: CASSFSSGSTDTQYF.